The rows below give T cell receptor beta chains drawn from one sample of a study of shared clonotypes between healthy human individuals. Profiling relied on immunoSEQ multiplex PCR, and the TCRdb table lists in-frame clones only, not all of them. This sample has millions of clones; 90% to 95% occur once, and the top ten carry 0.1% to 0.15%. The source material was naive CD4+ T cells sorted from blood. These TCRs come from a young man in good health. Each CDR3 is given with its conserved first and last residue. D genes are given only for firm matches. Not every row has a clone size; where given, it reads once, few, many or a size class.

v_gene	d_gene	j_gene	abundance	CDR3nt	CDR3aa
TRBV5-4	NA	TRBJ1-2	NA	TGTGCCAGCAGCGCCTCAGACTATGGCTACACCTTC	CASSASDYGYTF
TRBV5-1	TRBD1	TRBJ2-2	NA	TGCGCCAGCAGTTCTCACCGACAGGGGGCGGGCGGGGAGCTGTTTTTT	CASSSHRQGAGGELFF
TRBV7-3	TRBD2	TRBJ2-3	NA	TGTGCCAGCAGCTTAGTAGCGGGGGACTCAGATACGCAGTATTTT	CASSLVAGDSDTQYF
TRBV7-8	TRBD2	TRBJ2-7	NA	TGTGCCAGCAGCTCCCGACTAGCGGGAGGCCGAAAGGACTACGAGCAGTACTTC	CASSSRLAGGRKDYEQYF
TRBV28	NA	TRBJ1-2	NA	TGTGCCAGCAGCACCGTCGGGCAGGGTCACGACTATGGCTACACCTTC	CASSTVGQGHDYGYTF
TRBV6-1	NA	TRBJ2-5	NA	TGTGCCAGCAGTGAAGTTCGGGGGCCCCGGAGGGAGACCCAGTACTTC	CASSEVRGPRRETQYF
TRBV11-1	NA	TRBJ2-6	few	TGTGCCAGCAGGCCCGGCGGGGCCAACGTCCTGACTTTC	CASRPGGANVLTF
TRBV4-2	NA	TRBJ1-3	NA	TGTGCCAGCAGCCGAGAAGACAGGCCTGGCTCTGGAAACACCATATATTTT	CASSREDRPGSGNTIYF
TRBV10-3	NA	TRBJ2-1	NA	TGTGCCATCAGTGAAATCCCCAATGAGCAGTTCTTC	CAISEIPNEQFF
TRBV6-5	NA	TRBJ1-1	NA	TGTGCCAGCAGTTACCGGACTGAAGCTTTCTTT	CASSYRTEAFF
TRBV7-2	NA	TRBJ1-4	NA	TGTGCCAGCAGCTTCTGGGGACTGGCTCAGGAAAAACTGTTTTTT	CASSFWGLAQEKLFF
TRBV4-2	TRBD2	TRBJ2-1	NA	TGTGCCAGCAGCCAATGGGATAGCGGGAACTCCTACAATGAGCAGTTCTTC	CASSQWDSGNSYNEQFF
TRBV27	NA	TRBJ1-6	NA	TGTGCCAGCAGTTTGACCCTCTATAATTCACCCCTCCACTTT	CASSLTLYNSPLHF
TRBV7-3	NA	TRBJ1-1	NA	TGTGCCAGCAGCTTAACGGGCTCAAACACTGAAGCTTTCTTT	CASSLTGSNTEAFF
TRBV7-3	NA	TRBJ2-7	NA	TGTGCCAGCAGCTTAACGGGACAATCCCACGAGCAGTACTTC	CASSLTGQSHEQYF
TRBV5-1	NA	TRBJ2-7	NA	TGCGCCAGTAGGGCAGGGGCGGGGTTGAGGAACGAGCAGTACTTC	CASRAGAGLRNEQYF
TRBV27	NA	TRBJ1-2	NA	TGTGCCAGCAGTCTCCAGCCTGTTAACTATGGCTACACCTTC	CASSLQPVNYGYTF
TRBV25-1	NA	TRBJ2-7	many	TGTGCCAGCAGTGAATCTCCCTGCAGGGTGTTCTACGAGCAGTACTTC	CASSESPCRVFYEQYF
TRBV19	NA	TRBJ1-5	NA	TGTGCCAACTCCCGGGTCCAGAGCGGGAATCAGCCCCAGCATTTT	CANSRVQSGNQPQHF
TRBV7-9	NA	TRBJ1-2	NA	TGTGCCAGCAGCTTAGAGGAAGGGTCAGACTACACCTTC	CASSLEEGSDYTF
TRBV19	NA	TRBJ2-7	NA	TGTGCCAGGGACCGAGCCTACGAGCAGTACTTC	CARDRAYEQYF
TRBV13	TRBD2	TRBJ2-7	once	TGTGCCAGCAGCTTCCCTAGCGGGGGGGCCCCATGGAAACAGTACTTC	CASSFPSGGAPWKQYF
TRBV4-1	NA	TRBJ1-1	NA	TGCGCCAGCAGCCAAGATAGCGCAGTGAACACTGAAGCTTTCTTT	CASSQDSAVNTEAFF
TRBV19	TRBD1	TRBJ2-3	NA	TGTGCCAGTAGTACCGCCGGGACAGGCAGCACAGATACGCAGTATTTT	CASSTAGTGSTDTQYF
TRBV19	TRBD2	TRBJ2-1	NA	TGTGCCAGTCTTGACGGGGGGGCCGGAAACAATGAGCAGTTCTTC	CASLDGGAGNNEQFF
TRBV5-6	NA	TRBJ2-3	NA	TGTGCCAGCAGCTTGCTTGCGGTCGCGGATACGCAGTATTTT	CASSLLAVADTQYF
TRBV6-1	NA	TRBJ2-3	few	TGTGCCAGCAGGCAGGGGGATACGCAGTATTTT	CASRQGDTQYF
TRBV5-1	NA	TRBJ1-5	NA	TGCGCCAGCAGCCCGAGCGGGGGGCAGAACAATCAGCCCCAGCATTTT	CASSPSGGQNNQPQHF
TRBV2	NA	TRBJ1-2	NA	TGTGCCAATTTTCGGGGCCATAACTATGGCTACACCTTC	CANFRGHNYGYTF